What follows are 21 T cell receptor beta chains derived from one specimen sequenced in a study of T-cell reconstitution after alpha-beta-depleted transplantation in children. Molecular barcoding with unique molecular identifiers was used for the TCRbeta library. TCRdb re-analysed the PCR reads in MiXCR, keeping a single row per CDR3 protein. The sample consists of about 340,000 distinct CDR3 sequences, around 15% of them appearing once. This material consisted of PBMCs, mostly from graft donor cells, taken 360 days after TCRalphabeta/CD19-depleted stem cell transplant. All receptors derive from a male patient aged 2 to 10 who had a stem cell transplant for acute lymphoblastic leukemia, so the T cells may come from the graft donor.

The rearrangement links TRBV28 to TRBJ2-1, with D possibly matching TRBD2 (7 bases). Germline values: CDR1 MDHEN, CDR2 SYDVKM. There are 15 residues in the CDR3. With 10 bases removed from V and 6 bases from J, the gap between germline ends came to 22 bases. For the CDR3, the DNA is TGTGCCACTTCGGGGGGCGGGAGTCGTTCCAATGAGCAGTTCTTC. Translating gives CATSGGGSRSNEQFF.

This clonotype has just a few counts. The V gene is TRBV6-2 or TRBV6-3, the J gene TRBJ2-7, with TRBD1 matching 8 bases. This CDR3 has 15 amino acids. CDR1 and CDR2 from the germline V gene are MNHEY and SVGEGT. The ends lost 4 bases at V and 2 bases at J; junction bases unmatched: 7. CDR3 coding DNA: TGTGCCAGCAGTTCATTCCCAGGGGGCACCTACGAGCAGTACTTC. As protein: CASSSFPGGTYEQYF.

The chain joins TRBV12-3 or TRBV12-4 to TRBJ2-7; the D gene is possibly TRBD1 (5 bases). CDR3 length equals 16 residues. V shed 4 bases and J shed 1 base, with 17 bases lying between them. The CDR3 loop reads CASSSLGPGPSYEQYF. CDR3 sequence (DNA): TGTGCCAGCAGTTCCCTAGGGCCAGGGCCGTCCTACGAGCAGTACTTC.

This clonotype has a count of ten or more. For the CDR3, the DNA is TGTGCCATCAGTCCCCTCGGGGGGGATGGCTACACCTTC. Protein sequence: CAISPLGGDGYTF. The J gene is TRBJ1-2, the V gene TRBV10-3; D possibly corresponds to TRBD1 (5 bases). V shed 5 bases and J shed 6 bases, with 13 bases lying between them. CDR1 is ENHRY and CDR2 is SYGVKD in the germline V gene. This CDR3 is built from 13 residues.

This chain links TRBV20-1 with TRBJ2-1, with TRBD2 matching 10 bases. V lost 6 bases to trimming and J lost 5 bases; unmatched junction nucleotides: 13. The germline gives CDR1 DFQATT, CDR2 SNEGSKA (reference sequence). This CDR3 region has 16 residues. CDR3 residues: CSAVPFSGRPNNEQFF. DNA of the CDR3: TGCAGTGCGGTTCCCTTTAGCGGGAGGCCAAACAATGAGCAGTTCTTC.

This clonotype was counted only a few times. The chain recombines TRBV20-1 with TRBJ2-1; the D call may be TRBD1 or TRBD2 (5 bases each). The germline CDR1 and CDR2 sequences are DFQATT and SNEGSKA (reference sequence). The CDR3 runs 15 residues. The V gene lost 0 bases and the J gene lost 6 bases, with 15 bases spanning the gap. CDR3 loop: CSARDPRKGSNEQFF. The CDR3 bases are TGCAGTGCTAGAGACCCCCGGAAGGGGAGCAATGAGCAGTTCTTC.

This clonotype has a single count. V is TRBV5-4 and J is TRBJ2-7; D is uncertain. The CDR3 extends over 15 amino acids. V lost 2 bases and J 7 bases, leaving 19 bases between the germline ends. The germline gives CDR1 SGHNT, CDR2 YYREEE (reference sequence). CDR3 sequence: CASSFTTIGNKEQYF. CDR3 coding DNA: TGTGCCAGCAGCTTCACGACAATTGGAAATAAGGAGCAGTACTTC.

A few counts support this clonotype. The rearrangement joins TRBV6-5 to TRBJ2-7, with D perhaps matching TRBD1 or TRBD2 (7 bases each). V lost 2 bases, J lost 6 bases, and 17 bases lay in between. Germline CDR1 reads MNHEY; CDR2 reads SVGAGI. This CDR3 has 15 amino acids. In DNA, the CDR3 is TGTGCCAGCAGTTACCCGAACAGGGGCGGGGGCGAGCAGTACTTC. Protein sequence: CASSYPNRGGGEQYF.

As DNA, the CDR3 is TGTGCCAGCAGTTACAAGCTCCGAGGAGCTAACTATGGCTACACCTTC. This codes for CASSYKLRGANYGYTF. The chain is built from TRBV6-5 and TRBJ1-2; D gene unclear. CDR3 length equals 16 residues. Trimming stripped 2 bases from V and 0 bases from J, with 13 bases between. Germline lookup yields CDR1 MNHEY and CDR2 SVGAGI.

This clonotype was detected a few times. This chain's CDR3 is CASSLGPWGDYEQYF. CDR3 bases: TGCGCCAGCAGCTTGGGACCTTGGGGCGACTACGAGCAGTACTTC. V usage is TRBV5-1 and J usage is TRBJ2-7, with TRBD1 as a possible D gene (5 bases). The germline V gene encodes CDR1 SGHRS and CDR2 YFSETQ. The CDR3 has 15 amino acids. V shed 0 bases and J shed 3 bases, with 13 bases lying between them.

The CDR3, as DNA: TGTGCCAGCAGTTTAAGGCTTCTAGCGGGAGTATATAGAGACAATGAGCAGTTCTTC. Translating it yields CASSLRLLAGVYRDNEQFF. The rearrangement uses TRBV12-3 or TRBV12-4 and TRBJ2-1; 10 positions match TRBD2. V was clipped by 2 bases and J by 5 bases; unmatched bases: 15. The CDR3 is made up of 19 amino acids.

This clonotype was counted only a few times. The chain carries TRBV2 and TRBJ2-5; 12 bases fit TRBD2. The junction had 20 bases not matched to a gene; V was cut back by 5 bases and J by 7 bases. This CDR3 has 19 residues. Germline lookup yields CDR1 SNHLY and CDR2 FYNNEI. The CDR3: CASSLRSLAGGTKISTQYF. CDR3 nucleotides: TGTGCCAGCAGTTTAAGGTCACTAGCGGGAGGTACGAAGATTTCGACCCAGTACTTC.

The chain uses TRBV7-9 and TRBJ1-6, with D unresolved. This CDR3 spans 13 amino acids. V was clipped by 1 base and J by 10 bases, with 8 bases between them. Germline loops: CDR1 SEHNR, CDR2 FQNEAQ (reference sequence). CDR3 bases: TGTGCCAGCAGCTTAGGCGGGCGGTCACCCCTCCACTTT. As protein: CASSLGGRSPLHF.

This clonotype showed up just once. CDR3 in amino acids: CASSSTSGIYEQYF. DNA of the CDR3: TGTGCCAGCAGTAGCACTAGCGGGATCTACGAGCAGTACTTC. V gene TRBV28 combines with J gene TRBJ2-7; TRBD2 aligns across 10 bases. CDR3 size: 14 residues. CDR1 is MDHEN and CDR2 is SYDVKM in the germline V gene. V lost 5 bases, J lost 3 bases, and 4 bases stayed unmatched.

This clonotype was detected a few times. The rearrangement joins TRBV6-6 to TRBJ1-6; D unclear. V was trimmed by 4 bases and J by 8 bases, leaving 9 bases between them. Germline V gene data show CDR1 as MNHNY and CDR2 as SVGAGI (reference sequence). The CDR3 is 13 amino acids. This CDR3 is CASSSTRDSPLHF. The CDR3 coding sequence is TGTGCCAGCAGTTCCACAAGGGATTCACCCCTCCACTTT.

This clonotype was detected only a few times. The chain is built from TRBV4-1 and TRBJ2-6, with D unresolved. The germline CDR1 and CDR2 sequences are MGHRA and YSYEKL. CDR3 size: 16 residues. Trimming left V 0 bases short and J 1 base short, with 7 bases between. DNA of the CDR3: TGCGCCAGCAGCCAAGAACGGCGGTCTGGGGCCAACGTCCTGACTTTC. As protein: CASSQERRSGANVLTF.

This clonotype was found a few times. The rearrangement joins TRBV20-1 to TRBJ2-2; 7 positions match TRBD2. Per the germline V gene, CDR1 is DFQATT and CDR2 is SNEGSKA (reference sequence). The CDR3 has 14 amino acids. The junction had 2 bases not matched to a gene; V was cut back by 3 bases and J by 1 base. The chain's CDR3 is CSARASGNTGELFF. In DNA, the CDR3 is TGCAGTGCTAGGGCTAGCGGGAACACCGGGGAGCTGTTTTTT.

This clonotype has only a few counts. The rearrangement uses TRBV5-1 and TRBJ2-1, with 9 bases aligning to TRBD2. Germline V gene data show CDR1 as SGHRS and CDR2 as YFSETQ. The ends lost 1 base at V and 6 bases at J; junction bases unmatched: 5. This CDR3 has 15 amino acids. The CDR3 bases are TGCGCCAGCAGCTTGCAAGCGGGAGGTTCCAATGAGCAGTTCTTC. Translated, it gives CASSLQAGGSNEQFF.

This clonotype was seen ten or more times. This chain uses TRBV27 with TRBJ2-7; tentatively, D is TRBD1 or TRBD2 (5 bases each). The CDR3 length is 15 residues. V lost 6 bases and J lost 2, with 17 bases in between. Germline-derived CDR1 and CDR2 are MNHEY and SMNVEV (reference sequence). The CDR3 protein is CASRGPPWGPYEQYF. The CDR3 nucleotides read TGTGCCAGCAGGGGACCGCCGTGGGGTCCCTACGAGCAGTACTTC.

The V gene is TRBV6-5, the J gene TRBJ2-7; D call uncertain. V was pared by 2 bases and J by 3 bases, with 11 bases between. The CDR3 runs 14 residues. Germline CDR1 MNHEY, CDR2 SVGAGI. The CDR3 DNA is TGTGCCAGCAGTTACAGGGCCAACTTCTACGAGCAGTACTTC. This codes for CASSYRANFYEQYF.

This clonotype was detected only once. J is TRBJ2-7 and V is TRBV5-1, with D maybe TRBD2 (6 bases). The CDR3 loop spans 18 amino acids. Deletions cut 4 bases from V and 0 bases from J, with 23 bases between. Germline lookup yields CDR1 SGHRS and CDR2 YFSETQ. CDR3 protein: CASSPTRFQRTTSYEQYF. The CDR3 DNA reads TGCGCCAGCAGCCCGACTAGATTCCAAAGGACTACCTCCTACGAGCAGTACTTC.